Listed here are 24 T cell receptor beta chains from one sample, sequenced in a study of cytomegalovirus exposure and HLA in healthy donors. The PCR employed 60 Vbeta primers together with 13 Jbeta primers. This table comes from immunoSEQ multiplex PCR, and its TCRdb copy is limited to in-frame clones, with some not included. The sample comprises 100,000 to 150,000 clones, 84% of which are singletons, and 3% rests with the top ten. The material sequenced was PBMCs. The receptors derive from a woman under 30 in good health and CMV-seropositive.

This rearrangement joins TRBV7-9 to TRBJ2-3; TRBD2 aligns across 7 bases. Germline V gene sequence: CDR1 SEHNR, CDR2 FQNEAQ (reference sequence). This CDR3 has 15 amino acids. With V trimmed by 5 bases and J by 3 bases, 8 bases remained unmatched. CDR3 nucleotides: TGTGCCAGCAGCATAGGACTAGTGAGTACAGATACGCAGTATTTT. Protein sequence: CASSIGLVSTDTQYF.

V usage is TRBV2 and J usage is TRBJ2-5; D possibly corresponds to TRBD2 (5 bases). The V gene lost 7 bases and the J gene lost 4 bases, with 10 bases spanning the gap. The germline V gene encodes CDR1 SNHLY and CDR2 FYNNEI. This CDR3 has 12 amino acids. The CDR3 is CASNGGGETQYF. Written as DNA, the CDR3 is TGTGCCAGCAACGGAGGTGGAGAGACCCAGTACTTC.

This rearrangement joins TRBV20-1 to TRBJ2-5, with D unclear. The CDR3 is 11 amino acids. CDR1 DFQATT and CDR2 SNEGSKA come from the germline V gene (reference sequence). V gave up 3 bases and J gave up 5 bases, with 7 bases separating them. The CDR3 protein is CSASIGETQYF. Here the CDR3 DNA reads TGCAGTGCTAGTATCGGGGAGACCCAGTACTTC.

The gene calls are TRBV5-4 and TRBJ2-1, with D perhaps matching TRBD1 (6 bases). Per the germline V gene, CDR1 is SGHNT and CDR2 is YYREEE (reference sequence). The V and J ends lost 3 bases and 4 bases respectively, with 20 bases between them. The CDR3 is made up of 17 amino acids. Written as DNA, the CDR3 is TGTGCCAGCAGCTCCACGAGCTTTGGGACAACTTACAATGAGCAGTTCTTC. Amino acids: CASSSTSFGTTYNEQFF.

There are a few counts of this clone. The chain combines TRBV25-1 with TRBJ2-2; the D is unclear. CDR1 MGHDK and CDR2 SYGVNS come from the germline V gene. Trimming cost V 3 bases and J 0 bases, with 8 bases left between them. CDR3 size: 15 residues. DNA of the CDR3: TGTGCCAGCAGTGATTCGCAGGCGAACACCGGGGAGCTGTTTTTT. Its translation is CASSDSQANTGELFF.

CDR3 sequence reads: CASSEGRGREKLFF. The DNA for the CDR3 is TGTGCCAGCAGCGAGGGCAGGGGGAGAGAAAAACTGTTTTTT. The rearrangement links TRBV13 to TRBJ1-4; 7 bases are a match to TRBD1. This CDR3 has 14 residues. Germline values: CDR1 PRHDT, CDR2 FYEKMQ (reference sequence). V lost 5 bases, J lost 8 bases, and 8 bases stayed unmatched.

The V gene is TRBV5-1, the J gene TRBJ2-7; weak D call: TRBD2 (6 bases). Germline V gene sequence: CDR1 SGHRS, CDR2 YFSETQ. V gave up 6 bases and J gave up 3 bases, with 16 bases separating them. This CDR3 contains 14 residues. CDR3 nucleotide sequence: TGCGCCAGCACTACACCGGGACTCCTCTACGAGCAGTACTTC. Translated, it gives CASTTPGLLYEQYF.

This clone showed up just a few times. J is TRBJ2-1 and V is TRBV14, with D perhaps TRBD2 (6 bases). V was shortened by 0 bases and J by 3 bases, with 9 bases between the two germline ends. The V gene's germline CDR1 is SGHDN and CDR2 FVKESK. CDR3 size: 15 residues. The CDR3 is CASSQDTSLYNEQFF. The CDR3 nucleotides read TGTGCCAGCAGCCAAGATACTAGCCTCTACAATGAGCAGTTCTTC.

The chain links TRBV2 to TRBJ2-1; 11 bases fit TRBD2. In germline, CDR1 is SNHLY, CDR2 FYNNEI. With V trimmed by 4 bases and J by 10 bases, 6 bases remained unmatched. The CDR3 contains 14 residues. The CDR3 region is CASSGETSGEEQFF. The CDR3 nucleotides are TGTGCCAGCAGTGGAGAGACTAGCGGGGAGGAGCAGTTCTTC.

Only one count was recorded for this clone. The rearrangement links TRBV5-1 to TRBJ1-2; 10 nucleotides line up with TRBD1. Germline CDR1 is SGHRS and CDR2 is YFSETQ. V was pared by 2 bases and J by 9 bases, with 16 bases of the junction left unmatched. The CDR3 covers 17 residues. The CDR3 sequence is CASSLSPGTGAGGSYTF. The CDR3 bases are TGCGCCAGCAGCTTAAGTCCCGGGACAGGGGCCGGCGGGAGCTACACCTTC.

V is TRBV11-2 and J is TRBJ2-7; 8 nucleotides match TRBD1. CDR1 and CDR2 from the germline V gene are SGHAT and FQNNGV. The CDR3 sequence is 15 residues long. The ends lost 2 bases at V and 3 bases at J; junction bases unmatched: 6. DNA of the CDR3: TGTGCCAGCAGCTTATACCAGGGGGCGTACTACGAGCAGTACTTC. It specifies CASSLYQGAYYEQYF.

This chain joins TRBV10-2 and TRBJ2-1; D is possibly TRBD2 (5 bases). The length of the CDR3 is 13 residues. The germline gives CDR1 WSHSY, CDR2 SAAADI. The V end was cut by 5 bases, the J end by 7 bases, with 12 bases between. CDR3 bases: TGCGCCAGCAGTACCGAGGGATGGAATGAGCAGTTCTTC. Translating gives CASSTEGWNEQFF.

The rearrangement links TRBV5-1 to TRBJ2-1, with 9 bases identical to TRBD2. The CDR3 sequence is 16 residues long. V was pared by 0 bases and J by 4 bases, with 5 bases of the junction left unmatched. Germline CDR1 reads SGHRS; CDR2 reads YFSETQ. The CDR3 here is CASSLEASGGYNEQFF. CDR3 coding DNA: TGCGCCAGCAGCTTGGAGGCCAGCGGGGGGTACAATGAGCAGTTCTTC.

This clone was picked up one time. The chain combines TRBV21-1 with TRBJ1-2; the table names TRBD1, a call not compared with the DNA. TRBV21-1 is deemed a pseudogene. The length of the CDR3 is 15 residues. The CDR3 region is CASSKDLGANYGYTF. CDR3 coding DNA: TGTGCCAGCAGCAAAGACCTAGGGGCTAACTATGGCTACACCTTC.

The V and J genes are TRBV7-7 and TRBJ1-3; D not resolved. The CDR3 extends over 16 amino acids. Germline V CDR1 and CDR2: SSHAT, FNYEAQ (reference sequence). V lost 5 bases, J lost 0 bases, and 14 bases lay in between. DNA for the CDR3: TGTGCCAGCAGCCCATGGCCTGCAGGCTCTGGAAACACCATATATTTT. Translated, it gives CASSPWPAGSGNTIYF.

This clone was observed a handful of times. The chain employs TRBV27 and TRBJ2-3; 9 bases match TRBD1. There are 12 residues in the CDR3. Trimming at V came to 4 bases and at J to 11 bases, leaving 4 bases not matched to a gene. Germline-derived CDR1 and CDR2 are MNHEY and SMNVEV (reference sequence). CDR3 residues: CASSSGQGRQYF. As DNA, the CDR3 is TGTGCCAGCAGTTCCGGACAGGGGAGGCAGTATTTT.

The table lists this clone with a few counts. The junction differs from germline at one of its ends, possibly a read error. V is TRBV7-9 and J is TRBJ1-4; D unclear. This CDR3 spans 14 amino acids. Germline-derived CDR1 and CDR2 are SEHNR and FQNEAQ (reference sequence). The CDR3 loop reads CASSLAGSGEKLFF. The CDR3 nucleotides are TGTGCCAGCAGCCTAGCTGGGAGCGGAGAAAAACTGTTTTTT.

The V call is TRBV27, the J call TRBJ1-6; 8 bases are a match to TRBD1. Unmatched junction bases numbered 4, after V lost 5 bases and J lost 4 bases. Germline V CDR1 and CDR2: MNHEY, SMNVEV (reference sequence). The CDR3 extends over 15 amino acids. CDR3 sequence reads: CASSPRQGYNSPLHF. For the CDR3, the DNA is TGTGCCAGCAGTCCCCGACAGGGGTATAATTCACCCCTCCACTTT.

The CDR3 loop reads CASSIWPRPGEQPQHF. Written as DNA, the CDR3 is TGTGCCAGTAGTATATGGCCGCGACCCGGGGAGCAGCCCCAGCATTTT. The chain is built from TRBV19 and TRBJ1-5; D is unclear. V was cut by 2 bases and J by 7 bases, with 18 bases left in between. The CDR3 has 16 residues. Germline CDR1 is LNHDA and CDR2 is SQIVND (reference sequence).

The CDR3, as DNA: TGTGCCAGCAGCCCGCCCGGTAACGAGCAGTACTTC. Translated: CASSPPGNEQYF. The genes are TRBV7-2 and TRBJ2-7; D gene uncertain. V was pared by 5 bases and J by 5 bases, with 10 bases between. Germline CDR1 SGHTA, CDR2 FQGNSA. The CDR3 sequence is 12 residues long.

This clone has a single count. The chain employs TRBV4-1 and TRBJ1-6; tentatively, D is TRBD1 (5 bases). The CDR3 has 16 amino acids. The V end lost 1 base, the J end lost 7 bases, and 14 bases lay between the germline ends. Germline assignment: CDR1 MGHRA and CDR2 YSYEKL. CDR3: CASSQVTGRENSPLHF. In nucleotides, the CDR3 is TGCGCCAGCAGCCAAGTTACGGGCAGGGAAAATTCACCCCTCCACTTT.

This clone appeared once. The chain recombines TRBV18 with TRBJ2-3; TRBD2 matches 9 bases. This CDR3 region has 17 residues. The V gene's germline CDR1 is KGHSH and CDR2 LQKENI. With 3 bases clipped from V and 4 bases from J, the junction kept 11 bases outside the gene matches. The CDR3 DNA reads TGTGCCAGCTCACCTTATAGTACTAGCGGGCCGGCAGATACGCAGTATTTT. The encoded protein is CASSPYSTSGPADTQYF. Supplemented by reference TRBV18 and TRBJ2-3, the full variable domain reads NAGVMQNPRHLVRRRGQEARLRCSPMKGHSHVYWYRQLPEEGLKFMVYLQKENIIDESGMPKERFSAEFPKEGPSILRIQQVVRGDSAAYFCASSPYSTSGPADTQYFGPGTRLTVL.

This chain uses TRBV6-1 with TRBJ1-4; a possible D gene is TRBD1 (5 bases). The V and J ends lost 1 base and 6 bases respectively, with 15 bases between them. The CDR3 loop spans 16 amino acids. Germline V gene sequence: CDR1 MNHNS, CDR2 SASEGT. CDR3 nucleotides: TGTGCCAGCAGTGAAGAAGAAGGGGTTGGGGATGAAAAACTGTTTTTT. Amino acid sequence: CASSEEEGVGDEKLFF.

As DNA, the CDR3 is TGTGCCAGCAGCTTGCGGGGGGGCCGTGGCGGGGAGCTGTTTTTT. This encodes CASSLRGGRGGELFF. The chain joins TRBV7-8 to TRBJ2-2, with 9 positions matching TRBD2. V lost 3 bases to trimming and J lost 7 bases; unmatched junction nucleotides: 6. The CDR3 has 15 residues. The germline V gene has CDR1 SGHVS and CDR2 FQNEAQ.